The rows below give T cell receptor beta chains drawn from one sample of a study of blood T cell repertoires in COVID-19. TCRdb's table, derived via immunoSEQ multiplex PCR, lists solely in-frame clones and lacks some. The sample contains 45,000 to 50,000 clones, 83% of which appear only once. The sequenced material came from peripheral blood. The receptors originated from a man aged 80 or over in a cohort sampled during active COVID-19. CDR3s leave out the opening cysteine and the closing phenylalanine or tryptophan.

>TRBJ2-2|TRBV2
ASSGPGGELF
>TRBJ2-2|TRBV11-2
ASSLFRTSGANTGELF
>TRBJ2-7|TRBV6-6
ASLGLAGVSYEQY
>TRBJ1-1|TRBV30
AWRRGARGEAF
>TRBJ2-7|TRBV5-1
ASSLDRGRDEQY
>TRBJ1-6|TRBV3-1/TRBV3-2
ASSQDTGVYNSPLH
>TRBJ2-7|TRBV18
ASGDRENEQY
>TRBJ2-1|TRBV6-6
ASSLGLAGGAPLF
>TRBJ1-3|TRBV9
ASSYRTGSGNTIY
>TRBJ2-1|TRBV28
ASSPATSGGYNEQF
>TRBJ1-5|TRBV18
ASSPQNGPNQPQH
>TRBJ1-4|TRBV4-2
ASSQDTGGPNEKLF
>TRBJ2-1|TRBV6-2/TRBV6-3
ASSYLESRF
>TRBJ2-1|TRBV4-1
ASSQVGSSYNEQF
>TRBJ2-7|TRBV5-1
ASSSIQGSYEQY
>TRBJ2-3|TRBV9
ASSTGLAGGPTSTDTQY
>TRBJ1-2|TRBV7-2
ASSLARGYGYT
>TRBJ2-7|TRBV19
ASSTGTSGSIRY
>TRBJ1-6|TRBV28
ASATGYTDSPLH
>TRBJ2-1|TRBV18
ASSPGSGTSGGYSYNEQF
>TRBJ1-6|TRBV12-3/TRBV12-4
ASSFDRNSPLH
>TRBJ2-7|TRBV28
ASSPGTGGSYEQY
>TRBJ2-5|TRBV3-1/TRBV3-2
ASSQGQGGETQY
>TRBJ2-2|TRBV5-1
ASSSSRGAGELF
>TRBJ2-2|TRBV19
ASSMSSSTGELF
>TRBJ2-5|TRBV5-1
ASSLEGDRPGETQY
>TRBJ1-4|TRBV5-1
ASSLQGRDSEKLF
>TRBJ2-7|TRBV19
ASSRGLGDRASYEQY
>TRBJ2-5|TRBV3-1/TRBV3-2
ASSPGLAGGQETQY
>TRBJ1-4|TRBV13
ASSFRLQSNEKLF
>TRBJ2-7|TRBV28
ASSLELVYEQY
>TRBJ1-1|TRBV18
ASSPQLDNTEAF
>TRBJ1-5|TRBV15
ATSRADGYQPQH
>TRBJ2-5|TRBV7-2
ASSLSRGLQETQY
>TRBJ1-2|TRBV18
ASSPPPGGWGYT
>TRBJ2-5|TRBV19
ASSTTSGRPKETQY
>TRBJ2-7|TRBV5-1
ASSTGSSYEQY
>TRBJ2-3|TRBV5-1
ASSPGAGRGDTQY
>TRBJ1-5|TRBV5-1
ASSLLQGGQPQH
>TRBJ1-2|TRBV19
ASSIVGTEMDGYT